The sequence of this T cell receptor (beta chain) was determined in a study of OX40 agonist ivuxolimab in advanced cancers. Study overall: Cohort: 75% to 90% men, mean age roughly 60, aged roughly 20 to 79. Whole-study results and caveats: Averaged across samples, CD8+ T cells carried more expanded clones than CD4+ did.

Method: immunoSEQ multiplex PCR; TCRdb's copy keeps in-frame clones and lacks some. The sample gives around 13,000 clones, about 69% of which show up once; less than 35% is in the top ten. Points on this clone: The antigen is unknown.

Germline V gene sequence: CDR1 MNHEY, CDR2 SMNVEV (reference sequence). The V segment lost 6 bases and the J segment 6 bases; nucleotides outside the gene matches: 5. The CDR3 spans 14 residues. The chain carries TRBV27 and TRBJ2-2, with 9 bases aligning to TRBD2. The sequence was collected from an adult with an advanced solid tumor such as melanoma, head and neck, liver or kidney cancer. Specimen: CD4+ or CD8+ T cells sorted from blood, collected in a trial of the OX40 agonist ivuxolimab. The CDR3 sequence is CASRSGGGAGELFF. Written as DNA, the CDR3 is TGTGCCAGCAGGTCGGGCGGGGGGGCCGGGGAGCTGTTTTTT.